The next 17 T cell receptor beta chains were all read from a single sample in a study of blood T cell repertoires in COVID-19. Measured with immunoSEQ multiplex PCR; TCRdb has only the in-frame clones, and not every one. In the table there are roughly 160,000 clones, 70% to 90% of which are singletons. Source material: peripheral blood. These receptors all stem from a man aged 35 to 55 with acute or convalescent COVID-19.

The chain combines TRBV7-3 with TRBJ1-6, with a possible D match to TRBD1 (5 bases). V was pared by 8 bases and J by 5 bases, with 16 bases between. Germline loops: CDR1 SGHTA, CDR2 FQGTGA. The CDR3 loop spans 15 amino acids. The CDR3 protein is CASGNGGMDNSPLHF. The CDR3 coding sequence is TGTGCCAGCGGGAACGGGGGTATGGATAATTCACCCCTCCACTTT.

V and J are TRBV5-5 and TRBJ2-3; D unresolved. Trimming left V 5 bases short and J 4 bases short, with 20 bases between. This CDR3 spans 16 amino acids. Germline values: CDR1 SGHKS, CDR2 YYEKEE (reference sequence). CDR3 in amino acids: CASSLTLQTPADTQYF. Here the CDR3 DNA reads TGTGCCAGCAGTTTAACTTTACAGACCCCGGCAGATACGCAGTATTTT.

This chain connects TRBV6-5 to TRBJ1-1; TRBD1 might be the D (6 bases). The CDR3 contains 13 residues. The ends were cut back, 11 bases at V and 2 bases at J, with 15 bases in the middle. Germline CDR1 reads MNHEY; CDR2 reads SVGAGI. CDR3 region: CASRGRVNTEAFF. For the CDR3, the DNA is TGTGCCTCCAGGGGCCGGGTCAACACTGAAGCTTTCTTT.

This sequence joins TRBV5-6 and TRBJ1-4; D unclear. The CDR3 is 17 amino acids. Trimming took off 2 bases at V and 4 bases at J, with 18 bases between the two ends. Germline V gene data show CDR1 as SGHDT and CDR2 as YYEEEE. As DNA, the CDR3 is TGTGCCAGCAGCTTCGGTGCCCTTGCAAACCGTAATGAAAAACTGTTTTTT. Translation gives CASSFGALANRNEKLFF.

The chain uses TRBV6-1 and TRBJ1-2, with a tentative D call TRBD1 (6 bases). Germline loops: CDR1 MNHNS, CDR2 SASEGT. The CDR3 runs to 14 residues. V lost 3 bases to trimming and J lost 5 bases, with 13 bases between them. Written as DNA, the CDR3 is TGTGCCAGCAGTGATCCCAGGGGACGGTATGGCTACACCTTC. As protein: CASSDPRGRYGYTF.

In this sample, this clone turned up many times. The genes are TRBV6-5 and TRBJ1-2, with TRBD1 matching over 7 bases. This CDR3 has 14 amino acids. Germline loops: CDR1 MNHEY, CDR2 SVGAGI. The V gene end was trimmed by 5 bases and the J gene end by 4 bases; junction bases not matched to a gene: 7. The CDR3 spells CASSISGTAYGYTF. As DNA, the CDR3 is TGTGCCAGCAGTATATCCGGGACAGCCTATGGCTACACCTTC.

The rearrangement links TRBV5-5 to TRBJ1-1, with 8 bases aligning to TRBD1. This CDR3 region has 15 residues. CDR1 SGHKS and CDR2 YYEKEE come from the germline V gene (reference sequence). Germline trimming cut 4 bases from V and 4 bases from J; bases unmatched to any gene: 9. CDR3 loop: CASSARQGRGTEAFF. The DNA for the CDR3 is TGTGCCAGCAGCGCACGACAGGGGAGGGGCACTGAAGCTTTCTTT.

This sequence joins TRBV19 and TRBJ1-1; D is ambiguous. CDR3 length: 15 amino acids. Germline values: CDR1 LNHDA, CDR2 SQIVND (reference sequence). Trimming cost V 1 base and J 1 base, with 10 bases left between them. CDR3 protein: CASSIGPDSNTEAFF. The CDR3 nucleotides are TGTGCCAGTAGTATAGGGCCAGACTCGAACACTGAAGCTTTCTTT.

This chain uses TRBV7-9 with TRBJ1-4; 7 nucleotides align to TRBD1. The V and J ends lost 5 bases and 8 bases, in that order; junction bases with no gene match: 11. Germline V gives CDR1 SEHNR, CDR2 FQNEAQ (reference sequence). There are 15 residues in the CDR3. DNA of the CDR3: TGTGCCAGCAGCAACCAACAGGGGAAGAACGAAAAACTGTTTTTT. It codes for CASSNQQGKNEKLFF.

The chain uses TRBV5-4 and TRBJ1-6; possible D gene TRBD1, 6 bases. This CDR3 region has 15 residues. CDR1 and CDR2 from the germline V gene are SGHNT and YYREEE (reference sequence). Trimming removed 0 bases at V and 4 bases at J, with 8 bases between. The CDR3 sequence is CASSLAGVYNSPLHF. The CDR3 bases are TGTGCCAGCAGCTTGGCAGGGGTGTATAATTCACCCCTCCACTTT.

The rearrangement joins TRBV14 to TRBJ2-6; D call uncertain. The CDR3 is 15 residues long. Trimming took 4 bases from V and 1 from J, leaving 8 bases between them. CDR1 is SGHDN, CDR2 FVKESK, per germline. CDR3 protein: CASSLPYSGANVLTF. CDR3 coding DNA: TGTGCCAGCAGCCTGCCCTATTCTGGGGCCAACGTCCTGACTTTC.

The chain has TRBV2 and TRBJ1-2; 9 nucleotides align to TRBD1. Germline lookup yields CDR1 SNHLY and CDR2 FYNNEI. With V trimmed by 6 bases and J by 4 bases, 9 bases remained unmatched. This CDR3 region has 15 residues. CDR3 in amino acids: CASSETGGALYGYTF. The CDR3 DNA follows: TGTGCCAGCAGCGAAACAGGGGGCGCGCTCTATGGCTACACCTTC.

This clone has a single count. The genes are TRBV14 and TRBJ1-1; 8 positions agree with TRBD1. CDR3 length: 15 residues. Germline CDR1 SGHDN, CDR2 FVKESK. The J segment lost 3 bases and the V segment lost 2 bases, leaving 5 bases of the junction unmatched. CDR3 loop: CASSQPGGADTEAFF. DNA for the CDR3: TGTGCCAGCAGCCAACCAGGGGGCGCCGACACTGAAGCTTTCTTT.

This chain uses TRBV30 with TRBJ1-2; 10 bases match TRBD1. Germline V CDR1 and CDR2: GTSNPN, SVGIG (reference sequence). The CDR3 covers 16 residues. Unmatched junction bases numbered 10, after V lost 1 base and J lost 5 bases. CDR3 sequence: CAWSAPGQGMGYGYTF. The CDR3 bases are TGTGCCTGGAGTGCCCCGGGACAGGGGATGGGGTATGGCTACACCTTC.

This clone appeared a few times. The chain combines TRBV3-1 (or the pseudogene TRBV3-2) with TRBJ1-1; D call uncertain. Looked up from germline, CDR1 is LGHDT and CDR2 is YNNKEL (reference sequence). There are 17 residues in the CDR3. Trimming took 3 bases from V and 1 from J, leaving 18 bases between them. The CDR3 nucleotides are TGTGCCAGCAGCCACGATCTAGGACTTCACAAGAACACTGAAGCTTTCTTT. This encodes CASSHDLGLHKNTEAFF.

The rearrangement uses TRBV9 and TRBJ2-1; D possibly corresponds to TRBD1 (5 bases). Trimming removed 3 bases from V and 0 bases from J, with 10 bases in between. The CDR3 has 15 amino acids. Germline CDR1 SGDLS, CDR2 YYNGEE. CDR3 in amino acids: CASSAQVSSYNEQFF. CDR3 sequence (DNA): TGTGCCAGCAGCGCACAGGTTAGCTCCTACAATGAGCAGTTCTTC.

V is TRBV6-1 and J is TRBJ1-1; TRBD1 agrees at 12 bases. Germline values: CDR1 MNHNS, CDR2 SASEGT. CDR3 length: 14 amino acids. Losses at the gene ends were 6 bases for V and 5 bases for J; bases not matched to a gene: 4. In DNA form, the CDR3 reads TGTGCCAGCAGCCGGGACAGGGGGCAGACTGAAGCTTTCTTT. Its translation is CASSRDRGQTEAFF.